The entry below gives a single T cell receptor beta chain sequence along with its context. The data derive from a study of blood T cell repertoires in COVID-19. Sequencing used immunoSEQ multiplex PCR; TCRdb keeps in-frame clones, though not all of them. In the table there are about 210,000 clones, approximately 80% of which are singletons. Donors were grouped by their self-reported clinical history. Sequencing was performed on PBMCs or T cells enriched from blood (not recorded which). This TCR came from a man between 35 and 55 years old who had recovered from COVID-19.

CDR3 sequence: CASSLHQVTYGYTF. The CDR3 DNA follows: TGTGCCAGCAGCTTACACCAGGTTACTTATGGCTACACCTTC. This chain links TRBV7-2 with TRBJ1-2; no firm D call. This CDR3 is built from 14 residues. Germline V lookup: CDR1 SGHTA, CDR2 FQGNSA. Trimming stripped 2 bases from V and 5 bases from J, with 12 bases between.